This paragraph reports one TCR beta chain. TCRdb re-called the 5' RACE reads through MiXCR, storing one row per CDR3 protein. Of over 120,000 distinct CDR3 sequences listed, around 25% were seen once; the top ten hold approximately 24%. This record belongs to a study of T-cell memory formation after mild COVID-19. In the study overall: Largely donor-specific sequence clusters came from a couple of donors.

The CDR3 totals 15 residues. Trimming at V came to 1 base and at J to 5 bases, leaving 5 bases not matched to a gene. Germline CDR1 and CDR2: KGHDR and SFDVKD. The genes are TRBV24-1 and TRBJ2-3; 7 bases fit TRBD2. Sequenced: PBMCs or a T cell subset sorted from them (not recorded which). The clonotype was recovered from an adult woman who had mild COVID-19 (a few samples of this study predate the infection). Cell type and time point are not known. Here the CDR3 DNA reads TGTGCCACCAGTGATTTACGAGCGGGGATAGATACGCAGTATTTT. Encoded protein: CATSDLRAGIDTQYF.